This T cell receptor (beta chain) was profiled in a study of blood T cell repertoires in COVID-19 (dated by TCRdb to the early 2020s). Looking at the study overall: The collaborator samples originated in the United States, Italy and Spain and spanned the acute and convalescent phases of COVID-19. Where available, HLA class I and class II types were taken from metadata supplied by the sample provider and were not determined by assay-based typing. Sample metadata almost always included a de-identified subject ID, COVID-19 status, age in years and sex. The repertoires were made available in a free public database intended to serve as a resource for research on the immune response to SARS-CoV-2. The material from the prospective study consisted of cDNA or gDNA derived from T cells, B-cell-depleted T cells, or PBMCs. The dataset comprised deeply sampled blood TCRbeta repertoires from subjects exposed to, actively infected with, or recovered from COVID-19. Samples came from the ongoing ImmuneRACE study (first 160 participants) plus 1,254 subjects from 6 global collaborators. What the research found in general, with its limitations: The quantity of clinical and demographic metadata differed by source and by participant and was supplied without curation.

TCRbeta CDR3 regions were amplified from genomic DNA by means of the immunoSEQ Assay, a bias-controlled multiplex PCR. Per the source publication's procedure: Nucleated cell counts per sample were estimated from amplification of reference gene primers within the assay. Sequence reads were collapsed and filtered to measure the absolute abundance of every unique TCRbeta CDR3 rearrangement. For each sample, productive Simpson clonality was calculated by taking the square root of Simpson's diversity index across productive rearrangements. This immuneACCESS table, as held by TCRdb, lists in-frame sequences with V and J called but not all clones. Of the missing ones, under half trace to an unresolved V gene in checked studies; the others have no known cause. V and J calls plus clone size are reproduced from that table; the DNA served to infer D and trimming. Counted in this sample were some 260,000 clones; under 90% of them appeared once. Around 3.9% of the sample belongs to the ten largest clones.

The CDR3, from cysteine to phenylalanine, totals 13 residues. Only CDR3 DNA is held: 39 bases, read in frame from base 1. V loses 1 base, J loses 1 base, and the germline ends lie 3 bases apart. Based on the germline V gene, the CDR1 and CDR2 sequences are SGHRS and YFSETQ. Of note for this clone: Its antigen is not yet known. No base-level quality is on record; no much larger clone is a single base apart.

Participants in the prospective study were aged about 18 to 90 years, lived in some 24 United States geographic areas, and enrolled through a virtual design. Cohort assignment in the prospective study relied on participant-reported clinical history from a screening survey and a study questionnaire. In the prospective study, whole blood, serum and a nasopharyngeal or oropharyngeal swab were collected from each participant by mobile phlebotomists. Participants in the prospective study had the option to provide additional blood draws and questionnaires over a 2-month period. Prospective study blood samples were shipped either frozen or at room temperature before DNA extraction.

Sequenced sample: PBMCs or T cells enriched from blood (not recorded which). The source is a man younger than 45 with acute COVID-19. The chain is encoded by TRBV5-1 joined to TRBJ1-3; no D segment can be confidently identified. The CDR3 in this case is CASSLYSGNTIYF. Here is the DNA: TGCGCCAGCAGCTTGTATTCTGGAAACACCATATATTTT.